This T cell receptor beta chain is drawn from a study of blood T cell repertoires in COVID-19. Study-level background: Donors in the United States, Italy and Spain gave samples during acute or convalescent COVID-19. T cells, B-cell-depleted T cells, or PBMCs provided the cDNA or gDNA that served as material.

CDR1 is SGHKS and CDR2 is YYEKEE in the germline V gene (reference sequence). The CDR3 is 15 residues long. The ends lost 1 base at V and 0 bases at J; junction bases unmatched: 2. Under the authors' procedure: From reference gene primer amplification, estimates of nucleated cell counts were derived. Measured with immunoSEQ multiplex PCR; TCRdb has only the in-frame clones, and not every one. The DNA was the basis for D and trimming; V, J and clone size are from that table. The data show roughly 330,000 clones, around 83% seen once. This clonotype originated in a woman aged 45-65 years with acute or convalescent COVID-19. This sequence joins TRBV5-5 and TRBJ2-3, with 7 bases lining up with TRBD1. Sequenced material: peripheral blood. For the CDR3, the DNA is TGTGCCAGCAGCTTGAACAGGGGAAGCACAGATACGCAGTATTTT. This translates into CASSLNRGSTDTQYF.